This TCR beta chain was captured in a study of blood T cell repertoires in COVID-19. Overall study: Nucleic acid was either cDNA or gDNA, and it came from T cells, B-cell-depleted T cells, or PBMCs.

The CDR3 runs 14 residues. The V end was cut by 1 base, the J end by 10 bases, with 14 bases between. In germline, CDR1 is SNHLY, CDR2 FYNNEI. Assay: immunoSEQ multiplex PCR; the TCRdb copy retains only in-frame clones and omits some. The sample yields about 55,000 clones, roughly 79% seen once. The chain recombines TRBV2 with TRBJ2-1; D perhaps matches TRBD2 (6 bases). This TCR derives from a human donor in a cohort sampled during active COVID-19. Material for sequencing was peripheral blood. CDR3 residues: CASSEGGLFTEQFF. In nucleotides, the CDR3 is TGTGCCAGCAGTGAAGGGGGACTGTTCACCGAGCAGTTCTTC.